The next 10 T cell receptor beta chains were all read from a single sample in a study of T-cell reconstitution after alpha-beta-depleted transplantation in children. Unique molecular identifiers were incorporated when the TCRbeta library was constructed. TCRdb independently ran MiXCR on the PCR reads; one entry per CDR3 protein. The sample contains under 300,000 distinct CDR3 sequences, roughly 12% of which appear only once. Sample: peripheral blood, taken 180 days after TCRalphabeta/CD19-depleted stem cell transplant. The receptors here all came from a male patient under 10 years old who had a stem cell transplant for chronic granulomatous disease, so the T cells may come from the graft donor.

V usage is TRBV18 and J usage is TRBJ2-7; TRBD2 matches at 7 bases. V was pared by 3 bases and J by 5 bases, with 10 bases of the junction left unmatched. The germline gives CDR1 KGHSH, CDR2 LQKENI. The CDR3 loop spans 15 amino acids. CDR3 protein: CASSPMRELSNEQYF. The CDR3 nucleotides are TGTGCCAGCTCACCTATGCGGGAGTTAAGTAACGAGCAGTACTTC.

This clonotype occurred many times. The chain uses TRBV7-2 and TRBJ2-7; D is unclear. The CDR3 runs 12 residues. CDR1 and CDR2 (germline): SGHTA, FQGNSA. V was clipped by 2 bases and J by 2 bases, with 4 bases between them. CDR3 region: CASSLSTYEQYF. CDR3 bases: TGTGCCAGCAGCTTAAGCACCTACGAGCAGTACTTC.

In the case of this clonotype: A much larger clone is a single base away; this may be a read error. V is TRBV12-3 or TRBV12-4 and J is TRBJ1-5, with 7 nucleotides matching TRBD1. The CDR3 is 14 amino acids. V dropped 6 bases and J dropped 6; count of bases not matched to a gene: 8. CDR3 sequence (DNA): TGTGCCAGCAGGCCGGACAGGTTGACTCAGCCCCAGCATTTT. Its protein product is CASRPDRLTQPQHF.

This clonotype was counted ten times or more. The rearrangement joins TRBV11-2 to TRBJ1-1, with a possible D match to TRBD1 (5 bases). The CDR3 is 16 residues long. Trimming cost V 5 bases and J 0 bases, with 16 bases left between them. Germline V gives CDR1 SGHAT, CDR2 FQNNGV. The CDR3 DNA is TGTGCCAGCAGCCGTCGACAGTTTTGGATGAACACTGAAGCTTTCTTT. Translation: CASSRRQFWMNTEAFF.

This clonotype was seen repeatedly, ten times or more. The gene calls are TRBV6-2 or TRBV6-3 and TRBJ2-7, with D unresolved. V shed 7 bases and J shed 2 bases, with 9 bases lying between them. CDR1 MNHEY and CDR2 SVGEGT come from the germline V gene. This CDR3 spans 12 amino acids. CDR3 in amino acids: CASTPGPYEQYF. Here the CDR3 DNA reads TGTGCCAGCACGCCCGGCCCCTACGAGCAGTACTTC.

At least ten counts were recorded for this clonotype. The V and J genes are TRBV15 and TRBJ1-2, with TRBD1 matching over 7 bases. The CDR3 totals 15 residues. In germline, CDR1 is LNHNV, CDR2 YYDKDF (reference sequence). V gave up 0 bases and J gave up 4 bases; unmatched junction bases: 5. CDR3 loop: CATSRDGRDSYGYTF. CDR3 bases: TGTGCCACCAGCAGAGATGGACGGGACAGCTATGGCTACACCTTC.

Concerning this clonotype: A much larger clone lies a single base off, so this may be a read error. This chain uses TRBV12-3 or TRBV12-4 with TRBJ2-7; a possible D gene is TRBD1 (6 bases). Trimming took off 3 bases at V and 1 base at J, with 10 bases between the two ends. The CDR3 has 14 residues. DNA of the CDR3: TGTGCCAGCAGTTTGGACAGTGTGTCCTACGAGCAGTACTTC. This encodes CASSLDSVSYEQYF.

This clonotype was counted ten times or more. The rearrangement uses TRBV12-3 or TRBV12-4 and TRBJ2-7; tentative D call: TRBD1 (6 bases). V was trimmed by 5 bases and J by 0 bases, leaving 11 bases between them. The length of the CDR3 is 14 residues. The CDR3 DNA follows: TGTGCCAGCAGTGGACAGTTGAGCTCCTACGAGCAGTACTTC. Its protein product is CASSGQLSSYEQYF.

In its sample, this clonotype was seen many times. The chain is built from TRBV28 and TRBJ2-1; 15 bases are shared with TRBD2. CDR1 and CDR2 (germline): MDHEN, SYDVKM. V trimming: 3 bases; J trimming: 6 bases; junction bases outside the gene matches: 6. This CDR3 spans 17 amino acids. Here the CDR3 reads CASSFGLAGGESNEQFF. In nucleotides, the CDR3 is TGTGCCAGCAGTTTCGGACTAGCGGGAGGGGAGTCCAATGAGCAGTTCTTC.

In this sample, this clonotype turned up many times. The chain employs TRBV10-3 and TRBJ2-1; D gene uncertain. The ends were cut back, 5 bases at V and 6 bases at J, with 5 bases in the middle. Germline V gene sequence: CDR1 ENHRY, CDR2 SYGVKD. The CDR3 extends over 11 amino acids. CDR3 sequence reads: CAISSTNEQFF. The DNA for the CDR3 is TGTGCCATCAGTTCGACCAATGAGCAGTTCTTC.